One T cell receptor beta chain is described in this entry. The CDR3 covers 12 residues. The germline V gene encodes CDR1 GTSNPN and CDR2 SVGIG (reference sequence). V gave up 3 bases and J gave up 8 bases, with 11 bases separating them. The authors' processing: Reference gene primers were amplified, and this amplification served to estimate nucleated cell counts. Repertoires were generated with immunoSEQ multiplex PCR, while TCRdb's copy carries only in-frame clones and drops some. V and J calls and clone size are those listed in that table; D and trimming were worked out from the DNA. Of roughly 240,000 clones in the sample, 75% to 90% were seen once. The data originate from a study of blood T cell repertoires in COVID-19.

The receptor was isolated from a woman between 25 and 40 years old who had recovered from COVID-19. V and J are TRBV30 and TRBJ2-1; no clear D gene. The specimen sequenced was peripheral blood. The CDR3 region is CAWSPAAHEQFF. CDR3 nucleotide sequence: TGTGCCTGGAGCCCCGCGGCTCATGAGCAGTTCTTC. Supplemented by reference TRBV30 and TRBJ2-1, the full variable domain reads SQTIHQWPATLVQPVGSPLSLECTVEGTSNPNLYWYRQAAGRGLQLLFYSVGIGQISSEVPQNLSASRPQDRQFILSSKKLLLSDSGFYLCAWSPAAHEQFFGPGTRLTVL.